A selection of T cell receptor beta chains follows, all from one sample in a study of blood T cell repertoires in COVID-19. Assay used: immunoSEQ multiplex PCR; TCRdb lists only in-frame clones, some missing. The sample yields roughly 290,000 clones, 90% seen once. The sequenced material came from peripheral blood. These receptors were obtained from a woman in her 30s with COVID-19, enrolled during active disease. The CDR3 runs from the conserved cysteine through the conserved F or W. A D gene is named only where the DNA matches it firmly. The listing skips clone size in some rows; elsewhere it reads once, few, many or a size class.

v_call,j_call,d_call,clone_size,cdr3_aa,cdr3_nt
TRBV2,TRBJ2-7,TRBD2,.,CATGTSASYEQYF,TGTGCCACCGGGACTAGCGCCTCCTACGAGCAGTACTTC
TRBV10-1,TRBJ2-1,.,.,CASSTLRDEQFF,TGCGCCAGCTCCACGTTGCGGGATGAGCAGTTCTTC
TRBV19,TRBJ2-7,TRBD1,.,CASSIAGQVSYEQYF,TGTGCCAGTAGTATCGCGGGACAGGTGAGCTACGAGCAGTACTTC
TRBV4-1,TRBJ2-3,.,once,CASSQDERYLTDTQYF,TGCGCCAGCAGCCAAGATGAGCGATATCTCACAGATACGCAGTATTTT
TRBV14,TRBJ1-5,.,.,CASSQLRGSHQPQHF,TGTGCCAGCAGCCAACTCCGGGGGAGCCATCAGCCCCAGCATTTT
TRBV28,TRBJ1-5,.,.,CASSYMGLSNQPQHF,TGTGCCAGCAGTTATATGGGGCTCAGCAATCAGCCCCAGCATTTT
TRBV11-2,TRBJ1-3,.,.,CASSPRQFSGNTIYF,TGTGCCAGCAGCCCACGACAGTTCTCTGGAAACACCATATATTTT
TRBV19,TRBJ1-5,TRBD1,.,CASSIMDRVDQPQHF,TGTGCCAGTAGTATAATGGACAGGGTTGATCAGCCCCAGCATTTT
TRBV3-1/TRBV3-2,TRBJ1-1,TRBD1,.,CASSPTSDRVTEAFF,TGTGCCAGCAGTCCCACCTCTGACAGGGTCACTGAAGCTTTCTTT
TRBV9,TRBJ1-1,.,once,CASSVEVGVEAFF,TGTGCCAGCAGCGTAGAGGTAGGGGTTGAAGCTTTCTTT
TRBV2,TRBJ1-2,TRBD1,.,CASNRDRAGYTF,TGTGCCAGCAACCGGGACAGGGCGGGCTACACCTTC
TRBV9,TRBJ2-2,TRBD1,.,CASSQGTGPTGELFF,TGTGCCAGCAGCCAAGGGACAGGGCCCACCGGGGAGCTGTTTTTT
TRBV3-1/TRBV3-2,TRBJ2-4,TRBD1,.,CASSQVRQGAGIQYF,TGTGCCAGCAGCCAAGTCCGGCAGGGGGCAGGCATTCAGTACTTC
TRBV1,TRBJ2-5,.,.,CTSSGWQGVGETQYF,TGCACCAGCAGCGGGTGGCAGGGGGTAGGAGAGACCCAGTACTTC
TRBV4-1,TRBJ2-3,TRBD2,.,CASNLAGGTDTQYF,TGCGCCAGCAACCTAGCGGGAGGCACAGATACGCAGTATTTT